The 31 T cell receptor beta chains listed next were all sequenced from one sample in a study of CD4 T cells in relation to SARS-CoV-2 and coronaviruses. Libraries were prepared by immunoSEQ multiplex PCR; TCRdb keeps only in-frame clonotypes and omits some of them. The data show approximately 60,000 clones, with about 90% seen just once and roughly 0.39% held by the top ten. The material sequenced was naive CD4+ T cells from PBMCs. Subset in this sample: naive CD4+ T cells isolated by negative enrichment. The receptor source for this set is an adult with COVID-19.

As DNA, the CDR3 is TGCAGCGTTGACCTACAGGGCTTTGAGACCCAGTACTTC. Translated, it gives CSVDLQGFETQYF. The rearrangement links TRBV29-1 to TRBJ2-5; TRBD1 might be the D (6 bases). Deletions cut 3 bases from V and 5 bases from J, with 13 bases between. The CDR3 totals 13 residues. The germline V gene has CDR1 SQVTM and CDR2 ANQGSEA.

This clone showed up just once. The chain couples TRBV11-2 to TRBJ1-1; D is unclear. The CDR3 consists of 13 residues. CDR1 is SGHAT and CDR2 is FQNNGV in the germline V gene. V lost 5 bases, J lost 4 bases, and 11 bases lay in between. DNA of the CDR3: TGTGCCAGCAGCCCGGGGAGGAGCACTGAAGCTTTCTTT. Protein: CASSPGRSTEAFF.

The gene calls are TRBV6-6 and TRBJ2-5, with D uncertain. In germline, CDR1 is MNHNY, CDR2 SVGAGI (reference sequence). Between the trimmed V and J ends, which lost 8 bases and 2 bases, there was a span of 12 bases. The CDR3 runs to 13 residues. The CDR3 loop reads CASARGPQETQYF. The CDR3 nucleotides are TGTGCCAGCGCCCGAGGACCACAAGAGACCCAGTACTTC.

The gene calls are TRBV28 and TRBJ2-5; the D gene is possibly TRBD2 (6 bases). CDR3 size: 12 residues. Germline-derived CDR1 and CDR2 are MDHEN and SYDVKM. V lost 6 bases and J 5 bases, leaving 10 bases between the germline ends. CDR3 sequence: CASSGGMETQYF. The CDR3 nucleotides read TGTGCCAGCAGCGGCGGGATGGAGACCCAGTACTTC.

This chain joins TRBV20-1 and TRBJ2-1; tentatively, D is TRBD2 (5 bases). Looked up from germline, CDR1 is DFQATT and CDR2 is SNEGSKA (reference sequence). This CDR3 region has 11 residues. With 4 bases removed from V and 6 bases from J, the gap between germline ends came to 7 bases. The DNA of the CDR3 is TGCAGTGCTACTAGCAGCAATGAGCAGTTCTTC. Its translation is CSATSSNEQFF.

CDR3 DNA sequence: TGCAGTGCTAGTCGGCTAGCGGGAGCTAAAGATACGCAGTATTTT. This translates into CSASRLAGAKDTQYF. The chain combines TRBV20-1 with TRBJ2-3, with TRBD2 identical over 10 bases. The CDR3 spans 15 residues. Germline CDR1 and CDR2: DFQATT and SNEGSKA (reference sequence). J gave up 5 bases and V 3 bases, and 8 bases lay outside the gene matches.

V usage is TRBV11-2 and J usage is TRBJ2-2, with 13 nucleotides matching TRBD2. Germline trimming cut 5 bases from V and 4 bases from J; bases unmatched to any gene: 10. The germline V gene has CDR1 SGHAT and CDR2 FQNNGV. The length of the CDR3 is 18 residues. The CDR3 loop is CASSRRSTSGRATGELFF. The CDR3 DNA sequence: TGTGCCAGCAGCCGAAGATCTACTAGCGGGAGGGCCACCGGGGAGCTGTTTTTT.

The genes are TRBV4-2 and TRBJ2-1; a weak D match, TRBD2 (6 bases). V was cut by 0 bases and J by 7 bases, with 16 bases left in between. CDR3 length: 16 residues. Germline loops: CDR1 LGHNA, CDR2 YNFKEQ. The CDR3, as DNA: TGTGCCAGCAGCCAAGACTTAGCGGCCTTGGGGAATGAGCAGTTCTTC. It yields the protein CASSQDLAALGNEQFF.

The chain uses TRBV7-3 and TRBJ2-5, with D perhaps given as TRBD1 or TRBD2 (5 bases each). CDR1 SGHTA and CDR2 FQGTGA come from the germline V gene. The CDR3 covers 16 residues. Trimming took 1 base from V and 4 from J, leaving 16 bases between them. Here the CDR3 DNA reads TGTGCCAGCAGCTTAAGGGGCGACCGGGGCGTAGAGACCCAGTACTTC. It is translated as CASSLRGDRGVETQYF.

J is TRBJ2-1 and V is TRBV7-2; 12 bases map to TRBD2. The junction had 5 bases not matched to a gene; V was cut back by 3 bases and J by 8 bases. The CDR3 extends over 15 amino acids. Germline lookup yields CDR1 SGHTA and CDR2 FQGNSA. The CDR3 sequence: CASSLGLAGQDEQFF. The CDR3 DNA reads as TGTGCCAGCAGCTTGGGACTAGCGGGCCAAGATGAGCAGTTCTTC.

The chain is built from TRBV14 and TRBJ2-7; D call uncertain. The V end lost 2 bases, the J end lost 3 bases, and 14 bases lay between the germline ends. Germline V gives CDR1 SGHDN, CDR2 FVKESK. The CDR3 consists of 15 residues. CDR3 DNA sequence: TGTGCCAGCAGCCAATATCAGGTCCTCCTCTACGAGCAGTACTTC. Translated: CASSQYQVLLYEQYF.

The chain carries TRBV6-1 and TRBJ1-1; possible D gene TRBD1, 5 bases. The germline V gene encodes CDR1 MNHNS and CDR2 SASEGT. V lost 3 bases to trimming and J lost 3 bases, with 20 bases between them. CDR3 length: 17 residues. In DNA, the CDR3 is TGTGCCAGCAGTGAGCCGGAGTGGGGGGACTGGGACACTGAAGCTTTCTTT. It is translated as CASSEPEWGDWDTEAFF.

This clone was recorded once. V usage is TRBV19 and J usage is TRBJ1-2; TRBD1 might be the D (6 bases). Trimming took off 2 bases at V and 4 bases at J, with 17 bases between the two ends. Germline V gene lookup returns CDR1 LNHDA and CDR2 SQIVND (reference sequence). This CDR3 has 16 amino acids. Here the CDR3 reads CASSIPGATLFYGYTF. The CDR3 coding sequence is TGTGCCAGTAGTATACCGGGGGCCACCCTTTTCTATGGCTACACCTTC.

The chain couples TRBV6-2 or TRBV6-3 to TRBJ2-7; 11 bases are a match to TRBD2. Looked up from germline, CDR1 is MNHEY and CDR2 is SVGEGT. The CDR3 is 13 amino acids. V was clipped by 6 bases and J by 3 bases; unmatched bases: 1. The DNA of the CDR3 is TGTGCCAGCAGCCTAGCGGGAGGCTACGAGCAGTACTTC. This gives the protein CASSLAGGYEQYF.

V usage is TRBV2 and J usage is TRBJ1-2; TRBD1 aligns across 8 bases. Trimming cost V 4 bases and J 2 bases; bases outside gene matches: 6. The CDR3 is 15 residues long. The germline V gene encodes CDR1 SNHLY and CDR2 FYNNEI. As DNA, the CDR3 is TGTGCCAGCAGTGCCTTGACAGGGGCCAACTATGGCTACACCTTC. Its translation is CASSALTGANYGYTF.

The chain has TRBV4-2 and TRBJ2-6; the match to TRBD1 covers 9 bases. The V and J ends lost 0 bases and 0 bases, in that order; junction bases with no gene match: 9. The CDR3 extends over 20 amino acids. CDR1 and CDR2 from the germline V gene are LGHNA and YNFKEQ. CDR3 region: CASSQETGGRLGSGANVLTF. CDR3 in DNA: TGTGCCAGCAGCCAAGAGACAGGGGGGCGATTGGGCTCTGGGGCCAACGTCCTGACTTTC.

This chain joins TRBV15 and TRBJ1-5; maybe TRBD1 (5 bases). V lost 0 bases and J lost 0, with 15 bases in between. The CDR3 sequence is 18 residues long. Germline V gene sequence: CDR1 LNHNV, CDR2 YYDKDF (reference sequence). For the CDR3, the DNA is TGTGCCACCAGCAGAGAGGGGGGACTCCCCATTAGCAATCAGCCCCAGCATTTT. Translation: CATSREGGLPISNQPQHF.

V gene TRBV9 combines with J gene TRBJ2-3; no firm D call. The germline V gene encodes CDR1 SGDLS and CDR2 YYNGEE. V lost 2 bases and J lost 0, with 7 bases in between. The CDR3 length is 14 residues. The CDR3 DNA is TGTGCCAGCAGCGTCAGCGTTAGCACAGATACGCAGTATTTT. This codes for CASSVSVSTDTQYF.

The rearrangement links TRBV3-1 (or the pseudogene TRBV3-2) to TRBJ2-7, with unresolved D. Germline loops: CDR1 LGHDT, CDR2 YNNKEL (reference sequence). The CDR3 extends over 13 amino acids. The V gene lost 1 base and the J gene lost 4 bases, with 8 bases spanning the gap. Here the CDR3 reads CASSQAGPYEQYF. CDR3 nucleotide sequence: TGTGCCAGCAGCCAAGCGGGCCCTTACGAGCAGTACTTC.

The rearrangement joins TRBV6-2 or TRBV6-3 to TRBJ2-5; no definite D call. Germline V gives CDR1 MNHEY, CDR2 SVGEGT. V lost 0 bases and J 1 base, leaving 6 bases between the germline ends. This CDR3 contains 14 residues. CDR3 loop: CASSYSFSQETQYF. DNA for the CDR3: TGTGCCAGCAGTTACTCGTTCAGCCAAGAGACCCAGTACTTC.

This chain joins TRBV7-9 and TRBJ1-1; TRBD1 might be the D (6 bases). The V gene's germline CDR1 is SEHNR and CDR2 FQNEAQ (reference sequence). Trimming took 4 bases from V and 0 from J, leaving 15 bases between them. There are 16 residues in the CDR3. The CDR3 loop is CASSSFPTGMNTEAFF. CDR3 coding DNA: TGTGCCAGCAGCTCTTTCCCGACAGGCATGAACACTGAAGCTTTCTTT. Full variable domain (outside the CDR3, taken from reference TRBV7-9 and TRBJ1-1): DTGVSQNPRHKITKRGQNVTFRCDPISEHNRLYWYRQTLGQGPEFLTYFQNEAQLEKSRLLSDRFSAERPKGSFSTLEIQRTEQGDSAMYLCASSSFPTGMNTEAFFGQGTRLTVV.

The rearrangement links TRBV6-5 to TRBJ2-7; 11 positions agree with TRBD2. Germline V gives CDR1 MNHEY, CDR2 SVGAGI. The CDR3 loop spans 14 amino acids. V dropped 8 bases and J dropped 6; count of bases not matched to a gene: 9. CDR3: CASGWTSGPFEQYF. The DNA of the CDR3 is TGTGCCAGCGGGTGGACTAGCGGGCCTTTCGAGCAGTACTTC.

The CDR3 protein is CASSYSGLAKNIQYF. DNA for the CDR3: TGTGCCAGCAGTTACTCTGGACTAGCCAAAAACATTCAGTACTTC. The V call is TRBV6-2 or TRBV6-3, the J call TRBJ2-4; TRBD2 might be the D (5 bases). Per germline, CDR1 MNHEY and CDR2 SVGEGT. Deletions cut 0 bases from V and 0 bases from J, with 6 bases between. CDR3 length: 15 residues.

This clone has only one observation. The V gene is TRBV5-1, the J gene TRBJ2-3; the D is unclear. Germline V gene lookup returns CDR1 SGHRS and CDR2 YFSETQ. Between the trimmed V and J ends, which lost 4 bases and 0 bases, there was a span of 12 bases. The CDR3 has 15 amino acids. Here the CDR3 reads CASSRDISSTDTQYF. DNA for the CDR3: TGCGCCAGCAGCCGAGATATTTCTAGCACAGATACGCAGTATTTT.

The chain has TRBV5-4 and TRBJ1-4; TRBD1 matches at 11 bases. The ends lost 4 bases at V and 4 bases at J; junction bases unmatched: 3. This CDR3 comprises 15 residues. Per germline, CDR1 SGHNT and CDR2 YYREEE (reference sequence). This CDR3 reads CASSRGQGVNEKLFF. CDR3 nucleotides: TGTGCCAGCAGCCGGGGACAGGGGGTTAATGAAAAACTGTTTTTT.

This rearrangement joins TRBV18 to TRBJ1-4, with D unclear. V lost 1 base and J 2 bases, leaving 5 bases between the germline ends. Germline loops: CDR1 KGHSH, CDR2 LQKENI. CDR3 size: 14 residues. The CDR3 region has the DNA TGTGCCAGCTCACCACGAGGGACTAATGAAAAACTGTTTTTT. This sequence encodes CASSPRGTNEKLFF.

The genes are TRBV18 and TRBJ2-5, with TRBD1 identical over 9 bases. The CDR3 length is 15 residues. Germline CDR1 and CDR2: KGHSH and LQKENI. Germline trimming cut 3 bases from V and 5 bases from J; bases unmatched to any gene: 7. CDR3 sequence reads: CASSPPTGGAETQYF. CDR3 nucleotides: TGTGCCAGCTCACCGCCCACAGGGGGCGCGGAGACCCAGTACTTC.

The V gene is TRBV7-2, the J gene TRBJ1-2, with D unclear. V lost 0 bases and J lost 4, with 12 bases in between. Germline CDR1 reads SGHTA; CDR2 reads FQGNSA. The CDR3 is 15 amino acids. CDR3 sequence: CASSLAQLQTYGYTF. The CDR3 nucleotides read TGTGCCAGCAGCTTAGCGCAGTTACAGACCTATGGCTACACCTTC.

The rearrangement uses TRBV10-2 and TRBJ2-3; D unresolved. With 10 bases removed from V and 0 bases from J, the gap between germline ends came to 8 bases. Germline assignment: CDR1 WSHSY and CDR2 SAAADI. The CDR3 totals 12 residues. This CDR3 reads CATHHSTDTQYF. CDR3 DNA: TGCGCCACTCACCACAGCACAGATACGCAGTATTTT.

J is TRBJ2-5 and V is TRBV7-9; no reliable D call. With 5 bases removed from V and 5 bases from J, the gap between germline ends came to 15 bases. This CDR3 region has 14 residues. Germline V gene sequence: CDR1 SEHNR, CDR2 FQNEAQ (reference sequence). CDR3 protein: CASSPWNTAETQYF. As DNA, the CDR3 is TGTGCCAGCAGCCCTTGGAACACTGCGGAGACCCAGTACTTC. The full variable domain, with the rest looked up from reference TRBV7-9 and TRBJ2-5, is DTGVSQNPRHKITKRGQNVTFRCDPISEHNRLYWYRQTLGQGPEFLTYFQNEAQLEKSRLLSDRFSAERPKGSFSTLEIQRTEQGDSAMYLCASSPWNTAETQYFGPGTRLLVL.

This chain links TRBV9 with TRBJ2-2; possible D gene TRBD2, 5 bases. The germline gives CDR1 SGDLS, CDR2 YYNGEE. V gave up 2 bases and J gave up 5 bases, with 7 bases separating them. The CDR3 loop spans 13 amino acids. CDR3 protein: CASSVGLTGELFF. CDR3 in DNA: TGTGCCAGCAGCGTCGGACTTACCGGGGAGCTGTTTTTT. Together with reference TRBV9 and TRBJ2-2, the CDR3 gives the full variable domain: DSGVTQTPKHLITATGQRVTLRCSPRSGDLSVYWYQQSLDQGLQFLIQYYNGEERAKGNILERFSAQQFPDLHSELNLSSLELGDSALYFCASSVGLTGELFFGEGSRLTVL.